The clone carrying this T cell receptor (beta chain) was observed once. Its antigen remains unidentified. Germline lookup yields CDR1 SGHRS and CDR2 YFSETQ. This CDR3 region has 14 residues. V was clipped by 3 bases and J by 3 bases, with 12 bases between them. The sample originates from a study of beta chain features in type 1 diabetes. Whole-study results and caveats: Among all four CD4+ subsets, Type 1 diabetes patients had TCRB CDR3s that were moderately but significantly shorter.

Of the isolated RNA, all was reverse transcribed, and so the sequenced material was expressed TCRB transcripts. Data came from immunoSEQ multiplex PCR; TCRdb stores just in-frame clones and leaves some out. The sample lists roughly 100,000 clones; 28% were seen once. The sequence came from a young woman with type 1 diabetes. Sequencing was performed on central memory CD4+ T cells from blood. The V and J genes are TRBV5-1 and TRBJ1-2; TRBD1 might be the D (6 bases). CDR3 protein: CASSSGVFDYGYTF. CDR3 DNA sequence: TGCGCCAGCAGCTCAGGGGTCTTCGACTATGGCTACACCTTC.